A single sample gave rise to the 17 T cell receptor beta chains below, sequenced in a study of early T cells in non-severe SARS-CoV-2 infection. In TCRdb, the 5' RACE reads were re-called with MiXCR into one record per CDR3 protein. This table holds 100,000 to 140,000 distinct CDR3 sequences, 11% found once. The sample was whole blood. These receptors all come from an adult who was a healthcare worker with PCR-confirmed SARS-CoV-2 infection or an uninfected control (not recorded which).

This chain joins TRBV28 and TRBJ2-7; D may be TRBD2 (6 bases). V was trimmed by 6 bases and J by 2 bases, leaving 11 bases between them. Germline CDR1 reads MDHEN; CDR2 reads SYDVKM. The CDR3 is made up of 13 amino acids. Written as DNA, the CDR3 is TGTGCCAGCAGGGGCGGAGGGGCCTACGAGCAGTACTTC. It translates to CASRGGGAYEQYF.

CDR3 in DNA: TGTGCCTGGAGTCGACGCGGGGGGGCAAATTCACCCCTCCACTTT. The encoded protein is CAWSRRGGANSPLHF. The rearrangement links TRBV30 to TRBJ1-6; tentatively, D is TRBD1 (6 bases). The CDR3 runs to 15 residues. The V gene lost 2 bases and the J gene lost 7 bases, with 15 bases spanning the gap. Germline V gives CDR1 GTSNPN, CDR2 SVGIG (reference sequence).

In nucleotides, the CDR3 is TGTGCCAGCAGCCCCTTTGGGACAGGACTCACAGATACGCAGTATTTT. Translating gives CASSPFGTGLTDTQYF. The V call is TRBV11-2, the J call TRBJ2-3; 8 bases line up with TRBD1. This CDR3 spans 16 amino acids. The junction had 9 bases not matched to a gene; V was cut back by 5 bases and J by 2 bases. Germline CDR1 SGHAT, CDR2 FQNNGV.

This CDR3 reads CASSYVGARTEAFF. CDR3 in DNA: TGTGCCAGCAGCTATGTGGGGGCGCGGACTGAAGCTTTCTTT. The chain is built from TRBV11-2 and TRBJ1-1; tentatively, D is TRBD1 (6 bases). V lost 4 bases, J lost 5 bases, and 14 bases lay in between. The CDR3 has 14 residues. Germline loops: CDR1 SGHAT, CDR2 FQNNGV.

CDR3 coding DNA: TGCAGCGTTGACGGAGGGGGCTTCTACAATGAGCAGTTCTTC. This translates into CSVDGGGFYNEQFF. J is TRBJ2-1 and V is TRBV29-1; possible D gene TRBD1, 7 bases. CDR3 length: 14 residues. Trimming took off 3 bases at V and 3 bases at J, with 12 bases between the two ends. Per germline, CDR1 SQVTM and CDR2 ANQGSEA.

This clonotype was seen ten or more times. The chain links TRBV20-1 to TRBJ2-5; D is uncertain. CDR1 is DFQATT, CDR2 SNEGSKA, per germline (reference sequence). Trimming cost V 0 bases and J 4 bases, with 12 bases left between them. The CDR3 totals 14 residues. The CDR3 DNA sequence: TGCAGTGCTAGAGAGGTTGGCATGAGAGAGACCCAGTACTTC. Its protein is CSAREVGMRETQYF.

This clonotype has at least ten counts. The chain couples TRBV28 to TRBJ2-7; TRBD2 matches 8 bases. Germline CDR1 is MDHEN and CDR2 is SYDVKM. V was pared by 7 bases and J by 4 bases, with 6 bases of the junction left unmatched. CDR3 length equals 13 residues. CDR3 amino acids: CASIKAGAYEQYF. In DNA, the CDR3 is TGTGCCAGCATCAAAGCGGGAGCTTACGAGCAGTACTTC.

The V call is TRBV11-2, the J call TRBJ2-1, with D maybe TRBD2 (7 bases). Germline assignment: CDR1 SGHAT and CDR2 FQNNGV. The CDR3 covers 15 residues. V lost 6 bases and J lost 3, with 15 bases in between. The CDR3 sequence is CASSIGGRDYNEQFF. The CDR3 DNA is TGTGCCAGCAGTATAGGGGGGAGGGACTACAATGAGCAGTTCTTC.

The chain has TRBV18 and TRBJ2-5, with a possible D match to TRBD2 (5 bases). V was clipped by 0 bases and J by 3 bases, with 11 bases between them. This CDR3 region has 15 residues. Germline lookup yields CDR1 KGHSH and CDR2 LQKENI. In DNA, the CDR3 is TGTGCCAGCTCACCACCGGGAGTTAGTAAAGAGACCCAGTACTTC. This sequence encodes CASSPPGVSKETQYF.

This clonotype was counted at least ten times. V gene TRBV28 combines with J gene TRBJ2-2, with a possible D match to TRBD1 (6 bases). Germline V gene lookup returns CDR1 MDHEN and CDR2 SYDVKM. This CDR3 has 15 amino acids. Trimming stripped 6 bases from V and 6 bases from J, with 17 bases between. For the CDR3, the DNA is TGTGCCAGCAGCCGGGGTACTGGGGGCCCCGGGGAGCTGTTTTTT. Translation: CASSRGTGGPGELFF. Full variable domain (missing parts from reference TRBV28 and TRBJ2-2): DVKVTQSSRYLVKRTGEKVFLECVQDMDHENMFWYRQDPGLGLRLIYFSYDVKMKEKGDIPEGYSVSREKKERFSLILESASTNQTSMYLCASSRGTGGPGELFFGEGSRLTVL.

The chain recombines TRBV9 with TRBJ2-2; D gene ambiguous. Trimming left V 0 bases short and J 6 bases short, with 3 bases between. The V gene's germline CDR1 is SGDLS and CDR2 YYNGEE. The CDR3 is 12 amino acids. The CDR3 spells CASSVEAGELFF. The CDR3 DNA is TGTGCCAGCAGCGTAGAAGCCGGGGAGCTGTTTTTT.

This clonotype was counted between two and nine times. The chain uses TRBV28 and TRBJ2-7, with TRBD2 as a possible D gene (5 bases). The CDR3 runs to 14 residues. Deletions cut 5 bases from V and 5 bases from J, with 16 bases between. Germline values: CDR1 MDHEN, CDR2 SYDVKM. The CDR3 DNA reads TGTGCCAGCAGTCCGGCGACCGGAGGAGACGAGCAGTACTTC. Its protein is CASSPATGGDEQYF.

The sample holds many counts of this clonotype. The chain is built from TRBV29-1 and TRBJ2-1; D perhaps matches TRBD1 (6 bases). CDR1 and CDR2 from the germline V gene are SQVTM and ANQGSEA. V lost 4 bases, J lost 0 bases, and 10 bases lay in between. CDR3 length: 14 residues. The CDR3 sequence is CSVVGDISYNEQFF. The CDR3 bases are TGCAGCGTTGTTGGGGACATCTCCTACAATGAGCAGTTCTTC.

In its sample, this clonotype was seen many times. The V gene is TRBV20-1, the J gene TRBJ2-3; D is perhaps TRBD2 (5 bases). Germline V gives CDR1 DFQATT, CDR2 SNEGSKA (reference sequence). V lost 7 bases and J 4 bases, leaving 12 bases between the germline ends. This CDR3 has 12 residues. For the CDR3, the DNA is TGCAGTGACACGGGAAGCGCAGATACGCAGTATTTT. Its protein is CSDTGSADTQYF.

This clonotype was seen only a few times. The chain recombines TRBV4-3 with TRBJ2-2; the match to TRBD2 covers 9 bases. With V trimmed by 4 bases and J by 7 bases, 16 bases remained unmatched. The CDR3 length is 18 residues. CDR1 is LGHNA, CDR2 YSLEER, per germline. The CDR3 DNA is TGCGCCAGCAGCCGAAAGCCTTTAGCGGGAGTATCTGGCGGGGAGCTGTTTTTT. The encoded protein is CASSRKPLAGVSGGELFF.

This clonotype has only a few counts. Here the CDR3 reads CASSLKLPWDYGYTF. Here the CDR3 DNA reads TGTGCCAGCAGCTTAAAACTTCCCTGGGACTATGGCTACACCTTC. This chain joins TRBV11-3 and TRBJ1-2; D is undetermined. Trimming took 2 bases from V and 3 from J, leaving 13 bases between them. Germline values: CDR1 SGHNT, CDR2 YENEEA. CDR3 length equals 15 residues.

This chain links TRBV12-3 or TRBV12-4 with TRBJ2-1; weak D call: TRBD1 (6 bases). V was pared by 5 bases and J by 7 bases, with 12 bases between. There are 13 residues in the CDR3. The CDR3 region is CASSRPRGNEQFF. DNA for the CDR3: TGTGCCAGCAGTCGCCCTAGGGGGAATGAGCAGTTCTTC.